What follows is one T cell receptor (beta chain) and its context. The CDR3 ends on some other residue instead of the conserved phenylalanine or tryptophan, so this is likely a read error. The DNA is omitted, as the CDR3 cannot be located on it reliably, and the CDR3 follows TCRdb's listing. Per germline, CDR1 LGHDT and CDR2 YNNKEL (reference sequence). The CDR3 is 13 amino acids long, termini counted. These data are taken from a study of blood T cell repertoires in COVID-19. Study-level information: The analysed material was cDNA or gDNA that came from T cells, B-cell-depleted T cells, or PBMCs.

Profiling relied on immunoSEQ multiplex PCR, and the TCRdb table lists in-frame clones only, not all of them. Of approximately 240,000 clones listed, about 90% were seen once; the top ten hold over 1.5%. The clonotype comes from a woman between 18 and 29 years old who had recovered from COVID-19. The rearrangement links TRBV3-1 (or the pseudogene TRBV3-2) to TRBJ2-7; TRBD2 is the table's D call and was not checked against the DNA. The sample was PBMCs or T cells enriched from blood (not recorded which). CDR3 protein: CASSQDRAGGPWL.